The clone carrying this T cell receptor beta chain was detected once. Its cognate antigen is unknown. The source of the sample is a study of T-cell memory formation after mild COVID-19. Study overall: The study found TCR clusters largely donor specific.

Study-wide points: SARS-CoV-2 specificity of second-wave clones peaking day 37 was unconfirmed. Largely, contracting CD4+ clones fell within CM and EM, and contracting CD8+ clones within EMRA.

cDNA libraries for TCR alpha and TCR beta, carrying sample barcodes and UMIs, came from 5'RACE with constant-segment primers. MiXCR, applied by TCRdb to the 5' RACE reads, yields one record per CDR3 protein. The sample lists around 150,000 distinct CDR3 sequences, more than 12% occurring once. CDR1 MNHEY and CDR2 SVGEGT come from the germline V gene. With V trimmed by 0 bases and J by 1 base, 3 bases remained unmatched. The length of the CDR3 is 16 residues. The source of this sequence is an adult woman who had mild COVID-19 (a few samples of this study predate the infection). Cell type and time point are not known. The material sequenced was PBMCs or a T cell subset sorted from them (not recorded which). The genes are TRBV6-2 or TRBV6-3 and TRBJ2-5; 9 bases match TRBD1. The CDR3 region is CASSYSTGGLQETQYF. Here the CDR3 DNA reads TGTGCCAGCAGTTACTCGACAGGGGGACTCCAAGAGACCCAGTACTTC.